The rows below give T cell receptor beta chains drawn from one sample of a study of immune evolution from preneoplasia to lung adenocarcinoma. Clones were sequenced by immunoSEQ multiplex PCR, and TCRdb holds only the in-frame ones, with some missing. Of about 26,000 clones listed, just under 75% are singletons. The sample taken for sequencing was FFPE invasive lung adenocarcinoma tissue. These receptors came from a person in their sixties with invasive lung adenocarcinoma. Some clones in this sample may be carry-over from other donors' samples. Each CDR3 is given with its conserved first and last residue. Fields, in order: D gene, clone size, V gene, J gene, CDR3 protein, CDR3 DNA. D genes are given only for firm matches. A clone size is listed for some rows: how often the clone was seen (once, few, many), or a class if it is expanded.

>TRBD1|.|TRBV19|TRBJ2-4
CATTLKQGLLAKNIQYF
TGTGCCACCACGCTCAAACAGGGGCTATTAGCCAAAAACATTCAGTACTTC
>TRBD2|.|TRBV29-1|TRBJ2-7
CSIDVAGEEQYF
TGCAGCATCGATGTAGCGGGAGAAGAGCAGTACTTC
>.|.|TRBV29-1|TRBJ1-1
CSVDPSGARGTEAFF
TGCAGCGTTGATCCTTCGGGGGCAAGAGGAACTGAAGCTTTCTTT
>TRBD1|.|TRBV7-8|TRBJ2-1
CASSPGTGNREQFF
TGTGCCAGCAGCCCCGGGACAGGGAATCGGGAGCAGTTCTTC
>TRBD1|.|TRBV6-6|TRBJ2-3
CASSYARGRTDTQYF
TGTGCCAGCAGTTACGCTAGGGGGCGCACAGATACGCAGTATTTT
>.|once|TRBV30|TRBJ2-3
CAWSVENTDTQYF
TGTGCCTGGAGTGTGGAGAACACAGATACGCAGTATTTT
>.|.|TRBV11-2|TRBJ1-1
CASSLEGSLNTEAFF
TGTGCCAGCAGCTTAGAAGGGTCCCTGAACACTGAAGCTTTCTTT
>.|.|TRBV19|TRBJ1-1
CASSGETQAFF
TGTGCCAGTAGTGGAGAGACCCAAGCTTTCTTT
>.|.|TRBV28|TRBJ2-3
CASSLGGRGYTDTQYF
TGTGCCAGCAGTTTAGGGGGGCGGGGGTACACAGATACGCAGTATTTT
>.|.|TRBV12-5|TRBJ2-1
CASGPRPEGPRSYEQFF
TGTGCTAGTGGCCCCAGACCGGAGGGGCCCAGATCGTATGAGCAGTTCTTC
>TRBD2|.|TRBV5-1|TRBJ2-3
CASSPGASGSTDTQYF
TGCGCCAGCAGCCCCGGGGCTAGCGGGAGCACAGATACGCAGTATTTT
>.|.|TRBV11-3|TRBJ2-4
CASSLDPWGIQYF
TGTGCCAGCAGCTTAGACCCCTGGGGGATTCAGTACTTC
>TRBD1|once|TRBV18|TRBJ2-7
CASSPTGGNPYEQYF
TGTGCCAGCTCACCCACAGGGGGGAACCCCTACGAGCAGTACTTC
>.|.|TRBV12-1|TRBJ2-7
CASSGQWREGDEQYF
TGTGCCAGCAGCGGTCAGTGGCGGGAGGGGGACGAGCAGTACTTC
>TRBD1|once|TRBV14|TRBJ1-1
CASSQARTGGAFF
TGTGCCAGCAGCCAAGCGAGGACAGGAGGAGCTTTCTTT
>.|.|TRBV27|TRBJ2-1
CASSLSMTNYNEQFF
TGTGCCAGCAGTTTATCAATGACTAACTACAATGAGCAGTTCTTC
>.|.|TRBV7-2|TRBJ2-4
CASSLPLGLAKNIQYF
TGTGCCAGCAGCTTACCCCTGGGTTTAGCCAAAAACATTCAGTACTTC
>.|.|TRBV28|TRBJ2-3
CGSFGATPSADTQYF
TGTGGTAGTTTCGGAGCAACCCCATCTGCGGATACGCAGTATTTT
>.|.|TRBV25-1|TRBJ1-1
CASSPPEVMNTEAFF
TGTGCCAGCAGTCCCCCCGAGGTCATGAACACTGAAGCTTTCTTT
>.|.|TRBV21-1|TRBJ1-3
CASSSRGLTGNTIYF
TGTGCCAGCAGCAGCCGGGGGCTAACTGGAAACACCATATATTTT
>.|.|TRBV6-6|TRBJ1-5
CASSLSGTSDQPQHF
TGTGCCAGCAGTTTGTCGGGTACATCCGATCAGCCCCAGCATTTT
>TRBD1|few|TRBV10-3|TRBJ2-3
CAIRGQPTDTQYF
TGTGCCATCAGGGGACAGCCCACAGATACGCAGTATTTT
>.|.|TRBV2|TRBJ2-5
CASSRDYQETQYF
TGTGCCAGCAGTCGGGACTACCAAGAGACCCAGTACTTC
>.|.|TRBV4-1|TRBJ2-1
CASSPFLKTYNEQFF
TGCGCCAGCAGCCCCTTTTTAAAGACCTACAATGAGCAGTTCTTC
>.|.|TRBV7-2|TRBJ2-3
CASSKASTSTDTQYF
TGTGCCAGCAGCAAAGCTAGTACTAGCACAGATACGCAGTATTTT
>TRBD2|.|TRBV5-1|TRBJ2-3
CASSPSGNTDTQYF
TGCGCCAGCAGCCCTAGCGGGAACACAGATACGCAGTATTTT
>TRBD1|.|TRBV4-1|TRBJ2-7
CASSQEGAGGREQYF
TGCGCCAGCAGCCAAGAGGGGGCAGGGGGCCGCGAGCAGTACTTC
>TRBD1|once|TRBV5-1|TRBJ1-1
CASRLRGDRGRSAFF
TGCGCCAGCAGACTCCGGGGGGACAGGGGGCGTTCGGCTTTCTTT
>TRBD2|.|TRBV7-8|TRBJ2-7
CASSLGWLGLAGERGSYEQYF
TGTGCCAGCAGCTTAGGCTGGCTGGGACTAGCGGGCGAGAGAGGCTCCTACGAGCAGTACTTC
>.|.|TRBV18|TRBJ2-5
CASSPDRQETQYF
TGTGCCAGCTCACCAGACAGGCAAGAGACCCAGTACTTC
>TRBD1|.|TRBV28|TRBJ1-2
CASHTGGYGYTF
TGTGCCAGCCATACAGGGGGTTATGGCTACACCTTC
>.|few|TRBV27|TRBJ1-1
CASRQGDTEAFF
TGTGCCAGCAGACAGGGAGACACTGAAGCTTTCTTT
>TRBD1|.|TRBV5-8|TRBJ1-1
CASLFHQGAVLYTEAFF
TGTGCCAGCCTCTTTCACCAGGGGGCTGTCCTTTACACTGAAGCTTTCTTT